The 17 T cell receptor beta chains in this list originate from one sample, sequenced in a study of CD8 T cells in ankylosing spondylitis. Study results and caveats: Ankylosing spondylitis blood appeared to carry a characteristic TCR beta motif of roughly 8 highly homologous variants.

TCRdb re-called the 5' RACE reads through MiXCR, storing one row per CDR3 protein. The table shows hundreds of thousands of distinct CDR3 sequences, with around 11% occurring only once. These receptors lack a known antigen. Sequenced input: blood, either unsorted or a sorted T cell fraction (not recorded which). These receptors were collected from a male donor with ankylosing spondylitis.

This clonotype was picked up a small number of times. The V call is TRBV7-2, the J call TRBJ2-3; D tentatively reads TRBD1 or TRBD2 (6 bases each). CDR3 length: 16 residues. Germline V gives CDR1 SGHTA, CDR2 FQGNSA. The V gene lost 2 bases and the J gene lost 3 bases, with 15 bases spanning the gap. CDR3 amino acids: CASSLYSPGATDTQYF. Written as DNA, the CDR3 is TGTGCCAGCAGCTTATATTCACCGGGGGCGACAGATACGCAGTATTTT.

CDR3 residues: CASSPTPGRTTYEQYF. DNA for the CDR3: TGTGCCAGCTCACCAACTCCGGGACGGACTACCTACGAGCAGTACTTC. The chain recombines TRBV18 with TRBJ2-7; possible D gene TRBD2, 6 bases. The germline CDR1 and CDR2 sequences are KGHSH and LQKENI. The CDR3 has 16 residues. The V end lost 2 bases, the J end lost 2 bases, and 16 bases lay between the germline ends.

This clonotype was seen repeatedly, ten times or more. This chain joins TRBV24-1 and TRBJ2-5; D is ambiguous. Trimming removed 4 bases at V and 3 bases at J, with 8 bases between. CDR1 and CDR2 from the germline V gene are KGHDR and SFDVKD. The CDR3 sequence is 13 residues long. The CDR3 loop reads CATSESAKETQYF. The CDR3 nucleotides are TGTGCCACCAGTGAGTCAGCCAAAGAGACCCAGTACTTC.

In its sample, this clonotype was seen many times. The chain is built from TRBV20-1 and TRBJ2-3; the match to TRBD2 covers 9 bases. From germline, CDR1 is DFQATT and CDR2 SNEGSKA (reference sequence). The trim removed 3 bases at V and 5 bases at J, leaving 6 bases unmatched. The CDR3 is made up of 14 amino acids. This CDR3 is CSASVGGRGDTQYF. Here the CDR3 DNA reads TGCAGTGCTAGTGTCGGCGGGAGGGGAGATACGCAGTATTTT.

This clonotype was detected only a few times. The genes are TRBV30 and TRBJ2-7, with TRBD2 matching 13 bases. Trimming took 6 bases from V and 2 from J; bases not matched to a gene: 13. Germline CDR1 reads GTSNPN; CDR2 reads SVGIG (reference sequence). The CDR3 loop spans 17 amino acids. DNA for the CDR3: TGTGCCTGCCTAAGTGTGACTAGCGGGGGGATAACCTACGAGCAGTACTTC. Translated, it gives CACLSVTSGGITYEQYF.

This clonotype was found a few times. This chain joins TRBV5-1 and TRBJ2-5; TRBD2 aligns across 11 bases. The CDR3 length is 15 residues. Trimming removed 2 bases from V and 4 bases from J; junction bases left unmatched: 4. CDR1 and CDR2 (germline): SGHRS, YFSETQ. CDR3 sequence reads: CASSFSGGASETQYF. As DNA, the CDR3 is TGCGCCAGCAGCTTTAGCGGGGGGGCCTCAGAGACCCAGTACTTC.

The DNA of the CDR3 is TGTGCCAGCAGTTACATGGGAGCCTACGAGCAGTACTTC. It encodes CASSYMGAYEQYF. The chain combines TRBV6-5 with TRBJ2-7; a possible D gene is TRBD2 (5 bases). The germline V gene encodes CDR1 MNHEY and CDR2 SVGAGI. The CDR3 totals 13 residues. V shed 2 bases and J shed 2 bases, with 7 bases lying between them.

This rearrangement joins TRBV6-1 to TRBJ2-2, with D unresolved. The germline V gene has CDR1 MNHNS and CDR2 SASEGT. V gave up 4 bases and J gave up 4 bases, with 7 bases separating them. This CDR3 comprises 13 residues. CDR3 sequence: CASSVSLTGELFF. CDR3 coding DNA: TGTGCCAGCAGTGTGAGCCTCACCGGGGAGCTGTTTTTT.

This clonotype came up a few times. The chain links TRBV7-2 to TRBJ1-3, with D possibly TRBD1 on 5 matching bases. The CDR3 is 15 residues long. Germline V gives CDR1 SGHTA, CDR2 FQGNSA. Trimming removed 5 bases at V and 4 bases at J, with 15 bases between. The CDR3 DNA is TGTGCCAGCAGCCTTGGGACGACGAAAGGAAACACCATATATTTT. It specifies CASSLGTTKGNTIYF.

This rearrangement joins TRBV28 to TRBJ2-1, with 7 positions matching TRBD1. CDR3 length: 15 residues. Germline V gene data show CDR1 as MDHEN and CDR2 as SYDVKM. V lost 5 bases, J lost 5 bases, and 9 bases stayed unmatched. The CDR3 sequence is CASSETGTANNEQFF. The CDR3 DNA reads TGTGCCAGCAGTGAGACCGGGACAGCGAACAATGAGCAGTTCTTC. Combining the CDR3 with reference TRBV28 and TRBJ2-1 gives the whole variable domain DVKVTQSSRYLVKRTGEKVFLECVQDMDHENMFWYRQDPGLGLRLIYFSYDVKMKEKGDIPEGYSVSREKKERFSLILESASTNQTSMYLCASSETGTANNEQFFGPGTRLTVL.

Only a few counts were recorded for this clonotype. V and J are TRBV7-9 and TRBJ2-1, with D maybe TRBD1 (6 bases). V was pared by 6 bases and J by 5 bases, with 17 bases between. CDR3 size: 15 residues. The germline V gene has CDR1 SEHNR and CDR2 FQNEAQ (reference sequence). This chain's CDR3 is CASSYGRDTNNEQFF. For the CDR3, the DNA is TGTGCCAGCAGTTACGGCCGGGACACCAACAATGAGCAGTTCTTC.

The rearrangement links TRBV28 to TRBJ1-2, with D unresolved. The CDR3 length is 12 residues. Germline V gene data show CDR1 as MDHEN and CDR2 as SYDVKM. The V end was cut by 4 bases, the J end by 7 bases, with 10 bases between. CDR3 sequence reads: CASSSRTFGYTF. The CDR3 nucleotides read TGTGCCAGCAGTTCCAGGACGTTTGGCTACACCTTC.

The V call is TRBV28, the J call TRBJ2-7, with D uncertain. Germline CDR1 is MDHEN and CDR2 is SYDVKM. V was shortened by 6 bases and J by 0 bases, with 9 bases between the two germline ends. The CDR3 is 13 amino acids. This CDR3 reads CASRISSSYEQYF. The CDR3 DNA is TGTGCCAGCAGAATCAGCAGCTCCTACGAGCAGTACTTC. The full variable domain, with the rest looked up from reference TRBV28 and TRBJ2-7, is DVKVTQSSRYLVKRTGEKVFLECVQDMDHENMFWYRQDPGLGLRLIYFSYDVKMKEKGDIPEGYSVSREKKERFSLILESASTNQTSMYLCASRISSSYEQYFGPGTRLTVT.

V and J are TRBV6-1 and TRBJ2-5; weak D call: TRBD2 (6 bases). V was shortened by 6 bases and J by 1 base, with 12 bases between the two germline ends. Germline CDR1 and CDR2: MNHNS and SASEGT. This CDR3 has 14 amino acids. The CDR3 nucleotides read TGTGCCAGCAGCGGGGACTGGAGCCAAGAGACCCAGTACTTC. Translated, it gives CASSGDWSQETQYF.

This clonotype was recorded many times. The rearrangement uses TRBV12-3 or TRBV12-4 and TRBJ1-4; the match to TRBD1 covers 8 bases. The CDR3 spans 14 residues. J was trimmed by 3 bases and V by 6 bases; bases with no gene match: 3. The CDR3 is CASRQGAANEKLFF. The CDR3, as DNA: TGTGCCAGCAGGCAGGGGGCAGCTAATGAAAAACTGTTTTTT.

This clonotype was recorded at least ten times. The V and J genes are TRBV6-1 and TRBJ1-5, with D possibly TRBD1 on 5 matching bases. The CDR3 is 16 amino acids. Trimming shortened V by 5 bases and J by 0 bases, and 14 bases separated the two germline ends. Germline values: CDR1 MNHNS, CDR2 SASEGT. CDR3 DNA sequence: TGTGCCAGCAGTCGCCGGGACGGACCTAGCAATCAGCCCCAGCATTTT. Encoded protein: CASSRRDGPSNQPQHF.

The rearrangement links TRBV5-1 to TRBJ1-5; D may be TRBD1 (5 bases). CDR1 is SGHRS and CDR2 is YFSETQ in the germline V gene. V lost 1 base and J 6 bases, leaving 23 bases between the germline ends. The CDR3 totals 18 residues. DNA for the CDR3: TGCGCCAGCAGCTTGTCCGCCCGGGACCACTCTTGGGCTCAGCCCCAGCATTTT. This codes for CASSLSARDHSWAQPQHF. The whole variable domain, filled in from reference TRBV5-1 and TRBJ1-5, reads KAGVTQTPRYLIKTRGQQVTLSCSPISGHRSVSWYQQTPGQGLQFLFEYFSETQRNKGNFPGRFSGRQFSNSRSEMNVSTLELGDSALYLCASSLSARDHSWAQPQHFGDGTRLSIL.